The clone carrying this TCR beta chain was observed many times. Its antigen is not identified. From the 5' RACE reads, TCRdb called clonotypes with MiXCR, one entry per CDR3 protein. The repertoire holds about 160,000 distinct CDR3 sequences, with around 7.2% as singletons. The record originates from a study of T cells after yellow fever vaccination. Study-level points and caveats: Reappearance after the booster was observed for most primary-vaccination clones (96% CD4, about 86% CD8). Bulk-population clonotypes that are abundant could appear as contaminants in FACS-sorted repertoires.

Trimming shortened V by 2 bases and J by 2 bases, and 10 bases separated the two germline ends. Germline V gene data show CDR1 as MNHEY and CDR2 as SVGEGT. This CDR3 contains 15 residues. Specimen: CD4+ T cells sorted from PBMCs, collected 5 days after the first yellow fever vaccination. The sequence was collected from a man between 18 and 35 years old who received the YFV17D yellow fever vaccine. This chain uses TRBV6-2 or TRBV6-3 with TRBJ1-5; D may be TRBD1 (5 bases). The CDR3 protein is CASSYLEGGNQPQHF. CDR3 coding DNA: TGTGCCAGCAGTTACCTCGAAGGGGGCAATCAGCCCCAGCATTTT.